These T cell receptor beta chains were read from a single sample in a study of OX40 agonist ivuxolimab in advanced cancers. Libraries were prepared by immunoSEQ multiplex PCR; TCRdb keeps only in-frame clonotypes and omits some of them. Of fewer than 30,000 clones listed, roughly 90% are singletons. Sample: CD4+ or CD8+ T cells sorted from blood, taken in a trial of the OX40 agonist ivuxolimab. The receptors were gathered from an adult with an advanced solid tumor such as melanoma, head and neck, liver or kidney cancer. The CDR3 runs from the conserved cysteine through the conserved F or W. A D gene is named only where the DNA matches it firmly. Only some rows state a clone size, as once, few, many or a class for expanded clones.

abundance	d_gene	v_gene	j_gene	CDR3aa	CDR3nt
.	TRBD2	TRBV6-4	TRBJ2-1	CASSDSPSGSDYNEQFF	TGTGCCAGCAGCGACAGCCCTAGCGGGAGCGACTACAATGAGCAGTTCTTC
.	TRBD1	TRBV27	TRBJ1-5	CASSSRDRVNQPQHF	TGTGCCAGCAGTTCCCGGGACAGGGTCAATCAGCCCCAGCATTTT
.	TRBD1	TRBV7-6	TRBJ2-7	CASGPDRGPYEQYF	TGTGCCAGCGGACCGGACAGGGGTCCCTACGAGCAGTACTTC
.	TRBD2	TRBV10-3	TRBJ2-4	CAISGEGMRNIQYF	TGTGCCATCAGTGGGGAGGGGATGAGGAACATTCAGTACTTC
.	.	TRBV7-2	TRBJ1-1	CASSLGGAGGEAFF	TGTGCCAGCAGCTTAGGGGGCGCCGGGGGTGAAGCTTTCTTT
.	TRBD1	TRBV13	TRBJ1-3	CASSSGTGLAGGNTIYF	TGTGCCAGCAGCTCTGGGACAGGCTTAGCTGGAGGAAACACCATATATTTT
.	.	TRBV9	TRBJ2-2	CASSAGLSNTGELFF	TGTGCCAGCTCCGCGGGACTCTCGAACACCGGGGAGCTGTTTTTT
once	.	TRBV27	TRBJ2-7	CASSPIAGEQYF	TGTGCCAGCAGTCCCATAGCAGGCGAGCAGTACTTC
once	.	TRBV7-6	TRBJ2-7	CASSIGNGGYEQYF	TGTGCCAGCAGCATAGGGAACGGAGGCTACGAGCAGTACTTC
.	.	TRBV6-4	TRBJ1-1	CASSAALNTEAFF	TGTGCCAGCAGTGCGGCCCTGAACACTGAAGCTTTCTTT
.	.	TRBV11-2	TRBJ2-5	CASSSSGPSAETQYF	TGTGCCAGCAGCTCCTCCGGGCCCTCAGCGGAGACCCAGTACTTC
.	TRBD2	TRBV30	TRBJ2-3	CAGTSGQSTDTQYF	TGTGCCGGGACTAGCGGCCAGAGCACAGATACGCAGTATTTT
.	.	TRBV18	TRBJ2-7	CASSLPGAEYEQYF	TGTGCCAGCTCACTTCCCGGGGCCGAATACGAGCAGTACTTC
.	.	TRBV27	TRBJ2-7	CASSLNFYEQYF	TGTGCCAGCAGTTTAAACTTCTACGAGCAGTACTTC
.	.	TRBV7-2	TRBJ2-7	CASSLNPTYEQYF	TGTGCCAGCAGCTTAAACCCAACCTACGAGCAGTACTTC
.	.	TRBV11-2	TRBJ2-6	CASSPENRAGANVLTF	TGTGCCAGCAGCCCGGAAAACAGGGCTGGGGCCAACGTCCTGACTTTC
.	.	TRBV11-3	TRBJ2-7	CASSPGGLRIDEQYF	TGTGCCAGCAGTCCCGGGGGCCTACGTATAGACGAGCAGTACTTC
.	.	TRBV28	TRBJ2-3	CASSPILHTDTQYF	TGTGCCAGCAGTCCCATCTTACACACAGATACGCAGTATTTT
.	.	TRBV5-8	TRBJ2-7	CASSFLGGAYEQYF	TGTGCCAGCAGCTTCCTAGGGGGGGCCTACGAGCAGTACTTC
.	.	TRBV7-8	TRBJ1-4	CASSLQGESLKEKLFF	TGTGCCAGCAGCCTACAGGGAGAGTCGTTGAAGGAAAAACTGTTTTTT
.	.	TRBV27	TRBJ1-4	CASSPTDRRNEKLFF	TGTGCCAGCAGTCCTACCGACAGGCGAAATGAAAAACTGTTTTTT
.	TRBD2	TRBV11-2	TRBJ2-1	CASSPETSRMINEQFF	TGTGCCAGCAGCCCGGAGACTAGCCGGATGATAAATGAGCAGTTCTTC
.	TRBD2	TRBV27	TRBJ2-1	CASSPLGLAGAYNEQFF	TGTGCCAGCAGTCCCCTCGGACTAGCGGGGGCCTACAATGAGCAGTTCTTC
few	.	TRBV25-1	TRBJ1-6	CASSEGGVGSPLHF	TGTGCCAGCAGTGAAGGGGGGGTTGGTTCACCCCTCCACTTT
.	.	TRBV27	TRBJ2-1	CASFAGTPYNEQFF	TGTGCCAGCTTTGCCGGGACACCCTACAATGAGCAGTTCTTC
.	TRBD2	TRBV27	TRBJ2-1	CASSLGLAGGWDEQFF	TGTGCCAGCAGTTTAGGACTAGCGGGAGGGTGGGATGAGCAGTTCTTC
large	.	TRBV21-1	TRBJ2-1	CASSKRTSGRNEQFF	TGTGCCAGCAGCAAAAGGACTAGCGGGAGGAATGAGCAGTTCTTC
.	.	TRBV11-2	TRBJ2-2	CASSSYEGGQNTGELFF	TGTGCCAGCAGCAGTTACGAGGGAGGTCAGAACACCGGGGAGCTGTTTTTT